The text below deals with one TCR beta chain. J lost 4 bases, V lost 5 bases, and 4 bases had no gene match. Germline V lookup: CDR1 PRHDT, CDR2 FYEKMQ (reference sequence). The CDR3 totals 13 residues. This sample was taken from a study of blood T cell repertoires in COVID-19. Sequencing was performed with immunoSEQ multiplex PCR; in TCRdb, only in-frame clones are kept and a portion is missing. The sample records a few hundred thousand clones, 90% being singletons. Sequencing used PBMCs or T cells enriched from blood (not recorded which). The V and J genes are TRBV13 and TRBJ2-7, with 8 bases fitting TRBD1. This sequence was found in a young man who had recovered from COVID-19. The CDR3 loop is CASSDRQGYEQYF. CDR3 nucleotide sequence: TGTGCCAGCAGCGACCGACAGGGGTACGAGCAGTACTTC.